One and the same sample provided the 2 T cell receptor beta chains below, sequenced in a study of T cells in Graves' hyperthyroidism and ophthalmopathy. RNA transcripts yielded amplified TCR beta CDR3 regions. A set of HTBI primers served as the primers for a first-round RT-PCR of the TCR CDR3. MiXCR, run by TCRdb on the multiplex PCR reads, gives a single entry per CDR3 protein. The data hold some 440,000 distinct CDR3 sequences, with around a sixth observed a single time. The material sequenced was blood. All receptors come from a young woman with Graves' hyperthyroidism.

This clonotype was counted many times. The V call is TRBV27, the J call TRBJ2-7; possibly TRBD1 or TRBD2 for D (6 bases each). The CDR3 sequence is 16 residues long. Germline lookup yields CDR1 MNHEY and CDR2 SMNVEV (reference sequence). The V end lost 2 bases, the J end lost 4 bases, and 18 bases lay between the germline ends. The CDR3 DNA follows: TGTGCCAGCAGTTTAGGGGGAGGACAGAGCGGGTACGAGCAGTACTTC. It yields the protein CASSLGGGQSGYEQYF.

This sequence joins TRBV3-1 and TRBJ1-1; D is undetermined. The CDR3 spans 16 residues. Trimming took off 1 base at V and 0 bases at J, with 12 bases between the two ends. Per the germline V gene, CDR1 is LGHDT and CDR2 is YNNKEL (reference sequence). As DNA, the CDR3 is TGTGCCAGCAGCCAAGTTACGTCCATTGTGAACACTGAAGCTTTCTTT. It codes for CASSQVTSIVNTEAFF.